Here is one TCR beta chain with its context. The antigen is undetermined. The data were taken from a study of cytomegalovirus exposure and HLA in healthy donors. Study details: Prior work identified about 120 million unique TCR beta sequences in some 180 million T cells.

General study results and limits: Listed as cytomegalovirus-associated were 150 to 200 TCR beta chains. The sole available immune exposure information was CMV serostatus.

PCR amplification relied on 60 Vbeta primers (plus 13 Jbeta primers). The protocol was immunoSEQ multiplex PCR, while the TCRdb copy is restricted to in-frame clones and leaves out a portion. The sample has around 100,000 clones; approximately 80% are singletons. Germline V CDR1 and CDR2: KGHSH, LQKENI. V was cut by 3 bases and J by 2 bases, with 15 bases left in between. This CDR3 is 16 amino acids long. The clonotype originates from a young woman in good health and CMV-seropositive. The J gene is TRBJ2-3, the V gene TRBV18; D is unresolved. Sequenced: PBMCs. Here the CDR3 reads CASSPRPPSVTDTQYF. CDR3 coding DNA: TGTGCCAGCTCACCTAGGCCACCCAGCGTCACAGATACGCAGTATTTT.